This record looks at one T cell receptor beta chain sequence and its context. Its specific antigen is unknown. Read sequence stops 3 residues before the CDR3 end, and the germline J gene provides the missing end. The data were obtained in a study of T cells in women clearing cervical HPV infection (dated by TCRdb to about 2018). Regarding the complete study: The cases were 25 to 30 women with histologically confirmed HPV16-related CIN3 or worse, and 2 of those women had invasive cancers. The controls were 25 or so women whose single incident HPV16 infection cleared within 12 months with no development of precancer or cancer. Blood from cases was collected at the visit at which the lesion was first identified, whereas blood from controls was collected once infection was no longer detected. Among cases, blood sampling occurred a median of about 150 days after lesion detection, with an interquartile range of about 85 to 210 days. Because only a few women had HLA typing data, the possibility that HLA type acted as a confounder could not be ruled out. An exploratory proof-of-principle case-control study, nested within the Guanacaste HPV Natural History Study in Costa Rica, was conducted to compare TCR repertoires across cervical HPV16 outcomes. Cases were matched to controls by age within five years and by the year the sample was collected. Median age was 34 years in cases versus approximately 37 in controls, and baseline characteristics did not differ significantly. In the parent cohort, 10,049 women aged 18 or older were enrolled in Guanacaste, Costa Rica, during about 1993 to 1995 and then followed for approximately 7 years. Five blinded duplicates per group were added as quality controls, giving around 60 samples: some 50 participants and about ten replicates. Overall results and qualifications from the work: Random forest classifiers that combined richness and V gene abundances separated cases from controls with an estimated AUC of roughly 0.83. Lower TRBV6-7 relative abundance was observed in cases than in controls (approximately 0.1% versus 0.16%; Bonferroni P = 0.0008). Because of the cross-sectional design, the study could not determine whether the associations came before infection or resulted from infection, and neither effector/memory subsets nor HPV-specific T cells were isolated. Because T-cell numbers per sample were unknown, differences in richness could reflect varying T-cell content rather than repertoire biology. Significantly higher TCR repertoire richness was observed in CIN3+ cases than in controls across sequencing depths, whereas no difference in evenness was found.

The CDR3 sequence holds 14 residues, the cysteine and phenylalanine included. Sequencing covers 33 bases of the CDR3, shown here with the frame starting at base 1. CDR1 and CDR2, per the germline V gene, are SGHRS and YFSETQ. Using the immunoSEQ assay, multiplex PCR amplified TCR beta CDR3 regions from an average of approximately 1,300 ng of genomic DNA per sample. To correct primer bias, the assay used a complete synthetic TCR repertoire to set an amplification baseline. The amplicons were sequenced using the Illumina platform. In the paper's pipeline: Error correction of the sequences involved clustering with frequency ratios plus a modified nearest-neighbor algorithm, after which the sequences were analyzed in the immunoSEQ Analyzer using IMGT gene definitions. At each rarefaction depth, TCR richness and evenness were averaged across 20 rarefaction repeats, and any sample with fewer sequences than the depth was left out. Wilcoxon rank sum tests with FDR correction were used to compare V, D and J gene relative abundances between the groups. Blinded duplicates gave an intraclass correlation of around 95% for TCR richness and an average of about 76% across 66 gene segments. This immuneACCESS table, as held by TCRdb, lists in-frame sequences with V and J called but not all clones. Of the missing ones, under half trace to an unresolved V gene in checked studies; the others have no known cause. From that table come the V and J calls and clone size; the DNA was used to work out D and trimming. This sample's clone table shows tens of thousands of clones. Approximately 2.5% of the sample is taken by the ten largest.

Every participant had a single incident cervical HPV16 infection, and prevalent HPV16 infections were excluded. Cervical HPV DNA was detected by MY09/MY11 PCR and genotyped by dot-blot hybridization. Less than 19 mL of heparinized blood was centrifuged, after which the buffy coat was aliquoted, frozen at -30 degrees C, and then stored at -80 degrees C. QIAGEN kits were used to extract genomic DNA from the buffy coat specimens. The origin of this receptor is a woman between 18 and 69 years old with a cervical HPV16 infection that either progressed to CIN3+ or cleared (not recorded which). Recombination joined TRBV5-1 with TRBJ1-2; no D gene call is confident. Sample: blood buffy coat. The sequenced part of the CDR3 DNA is TGCGCCAGCAGCTTGGCCACAACAGATCCCGGC. Its translation is CASSLATTDPG. The whole CDR3 protein reads CASSLATTDPGYTF.